This T cell receptor beta chain was captured in a study of cytomegalovirus exposure and HLA in healthy donors. Separation from the 666-subject first cohort characterized the roughly 120-subject validation cohort, to which the donors belonged. General study findings and limits: In vitro confirmation showed three CMV-associated chains to be CMV antigen specific. Cytomegalovirus-associated TCR beta chains were listed, numbering 164. Usually a TCR sequence was rare, but some public TCRs were found in many donors.

Germline CDR1 and CDR2: SGDLS and YYNGEE. V lost 1 base, J lost 4 bases, and 8 bases stayed unmatched. The CDR3 length is 18 residues. Data came from immunoSEQ multiplex PCR; TCRdb stores just in-frame clones and leaves some out. The sample includes about 190,000 clones, 84% of them seen just once. Comment on this clone: What it binds is not known.

V gene TRBV9 combines with J gene TRBJ2-5, with 15 positions matching TRBD2. The sample consisted of PBMCs. This sequence was found in a man between 18 and 35 years old in good health and CMV-seropositive. The CDR3 nucleotides are TGTGCCAGCAGCGTAAGGGGACTAGCGGGAGGCCGGGGAGAGACCCAGTACTTC. It is translated as CASSVRGLAGGRGETQYF.